The 28 T cell receptor beta chains given below trace back to one sample, sequenced in a study of blood T cells in healthy people across ages. Alongside a J-beta primer mix, a sample-barcoded 5' primer served in a second PCR lasting about 6 to 12 cycles. TCRdb reprocessed the 5' RACE reads with MiXCR, giving one entry per CDR3 protein. The table lists some 1.4 million distinct CDR3 sequences, approximately 42% of them singletons, with less than 8% in the top ten. Sequenced input: blood. These TCRs come from a woman aged 18-30 years in good health.

This clonotype turned up a few times. The J gene is TRBJ1-6, the V gene TRBV10-3; weak D call: TRBD1 (6 bases). Germline V gene lookup returns CDR1 ENHRY and CDR2 SYGVKD. The CDR3 loop spans 14 amino acids. V dropped 3 bases and J dropped 6 bases, with 9 bases sitting between them. As DNA, the CDR3 is TGTGCCATCAGTGACCGGGACACTAATTCACCCCTCCACTTT. Protein product: CAISDRDTNSPLHF.

There are a few counts of this clonotype. The chain carries TRBV10-3 and TRBJ2-1, with D possibly being TRBD2 (5 bases). The CDR3 sequence is 12 residues long. The germline V gene has CDR1 ENHRY and CDR2 SYGVKD. Trimming took off 6 bases at V and 9 bases at J, with 12 bases between the two ends. The DNA for the CDR3 is TGTGCCATCAGGGCCCTCGCGGGTGAGCAGTTCTTC. It encodes CAIRALAGEQFF.

Ten or more counts support this clonotype. A read error is possible here, since a much larger clone lies one base away. The genes are TRBV6-2 or TRBV6-3 and TRBJ2-5; unclear D gene. The CDR3 is 11 residues long. V was pared by 2 bases and J by 5 bases, with 3 bases between. Germline V CDR1 and CDR2: MNHEY, SVGEGT. The CDR3 nucleotides are TGTGCCAGCAGTTACGCGGAGACCCAGTACTTC. Translated, it gives CASSYAETQYF.

This chain joins TRBV6-2 or TRBV6-3 and TRBJ1-5; D is uncertain. The CDR3 loop spans 14 amino acids. Germline V lookup: CDR1 MNHEY, CDR2 SVGEGT. Trimming pared 6 bases from V and 2 bases from J, leaving 11 bases between. The DNA of the CDR3 is TGTGCCAGCAGCCTGTCTGTGGGCAATCAGCCCCAGCATTTT. It specifies CASSLSVGNQPQHF.

V is TRBV27 and J is TRBJ1-5; 11 bases fit TRBD1. This CDR3 region has 15 residues. J lost 7 bases, V lost 5 bases, and 7 bases had no gene match. Germline assignment: CDR1 MNHEY and CDR2 SMNVEV (reference sequence). The DNA of the CDR3 is TGTGCCAGCAGTCCCGGGACAGGGGGTTGGCAGCCCCAGCATTTT. It codes for CASSPGTGGWQPQHF.

This clonotype was counted at least ten times. J is TRBJ2-3 and V is TRBV10-3; 11 bases are a match to TRBD2. The CDR3 sequence is 14 residues long. V was pared by 10 bases and J by 6 bases, with 9 bases of the junction left unmatched. The germline V gene encodes CDR1 ENHRY and CDR2 SYGVKD. CDR3 region: CATGGTSGRDTQYF. The CDR3 bases are TGTGCCACCGGGGGGACTAGCGGACGTGATACGCAGTATTTT.

The V and J genes are TRBV20-1 and TRBJ2-1; no definite D call. V was cut by 3 bases and J by 0 bases, with 12 bases left in between. In germline, CDR1 is DFQATT, CDR2 SNEGSKA (reference sequence). The CDR3 has 15 residues. CDR3 sequence (DNA): TGCAGTGCTAGCCCCGGTGTAAACTCCTACAATGAGCAGTTCTTC. Protein sequence: CSASPGVNSYNEQFF.

CDR3 nucleotide sequence: TGCAGTGCTAGCCGGGGACAGCGCTGGGAGCCCCAGCATTTT. This codes for CSASRGQRWEPQHF. The chain is built from TRBV20-1 and TRBJ1-5, with 7 bases fitting TRBD1. The CDR3 runs to 14 residues. Trimming took 3 bases from V and 8 from J; bases not matched to a gene: 10. Germline lookup yields CDR1 DFQATT and CDR2 SNEGSKA (reference sequence).

V and J are TRBV29-1 and TRBJ1-4; D is ambiguous. V lost 6 bases and J lost 2, with 13 bases in between. The CDR3 length is 14 residues. Germline CDR1 SQVTM, CDR2 ANQGSEA. CDR3 sequence reads: CSVMLAGTNEKLFF. Here the CDR3 DNA reads TGCAGCGTGATGCTCGCTGGGACTAATGAAAAACTGTTTTTT. The entire variable domain, with the rest obtained from reference TRBV29-1 and TRBJ1-4, is as follows: SAVISQKPSRDICQRGTSLTIQCQVDSQVTMMFWYRQQPGQSLTLIATANQGSEATYESGFVIDKFPISRPNLTFSTLTVSNMSPEDSSIYLCSVMLAGTNEKLFFGSGTQLSVL.

This rearrangement joins TRBV6-1 to TRBJ1-6, with TRBD1 matching over 9 bases. The ends lost 4 bases at V and 9 bases at J; junction bases unmatched: 7. The CDR3 length is 15 residues. Germline V gives CDR1 MNHNS, CDR2 SASEGT. The DNA of the CDR3 is TGTGCCAGCAGTGGCCCGGGACAGGGTTTTTCACCCCTCCACTTT. Its translation: CASSGPGQGFSPLHF.

V gene TRBV5-1 combines with J gene TRBJ2-3; the match to TRBD2 covers 10 bases. Germline V CDR1 and CDR2: SGHRS, YFSETQ. The CDR3 runs 15 residues. J was trimmed by 4 bases and V by 3 bases; bases with no gene match: 5. DNA of the CDR3: TGCGCCAGCAGCTCGGGTAGCGGGAGGTCAGATACGCAGTATTTT. It is translated as CASSSGSGRSDTQYF.

The chain has TRBV29-1 and TRBJ1-4; D is unclear. The V gene lost 4 bases and the J gene lost 1 base, with 7 bases spanning the gap. CDR1 SQVTM and CDR2 ANQGSEA come from the germline V gene. This CDR3 contains 13 residues. CDR3 bases: TGCAGCGTTGGTGTGGGAACTAATGAAAAACTGTTTTTT. Translating gives CSVGVGTNEKLFF.

This chain joins TRBV5-1 and TRBJ2-3, with D possibly called TRBD1 or TRBD2 (7 bases each). CDR3 size: 15 residues. The germline V gene has CDR1 SGHRS and CDR2 YFSETQ. Trimming took off 7 bases at V and 5 bases at J, with 20 bases between the two ends. CDR3 protein: CASRTWGGGIDTQYF. The CDR3 region has the DNA TGCGCCAGCCGGACTTGGGGAGGGGGCATAGATACGCAGTATTTT.

CDR3 DNA: TGTGCCAGCAGTTTTATAGGGGGGAAGGCTGAAGCTTTCTTT. Amino acids: CASSFIGGKAEAFF. V gene TRBV12-3 or TRBV12-4 combines with J gene TRBJ1-1; D is perhaps TRBD1 (6 bases). V was trimmed by 3 bases and J by 6 bases, leaving 14 bases between them. The CDR3 length is 14 residues.

This clonotype occurred a few times. The chain carries TRBV5-1 and TRBJ2-7; D is possibly TRBD1 (6 bases). V was cut by 2 bases and J by 0 bases, with 9 bases left in between. The CDR3 contains 14 residues. Germline V lookup: CDR1 SGHRS, CDR2 YFSETQ. In DNA, the CDR3 is TGCGCCAGCAGCTTAGGGACAAACTCCTACGAGCAGTACTTC. Translated: CASSLGTNSYEQYF.

This chain connects TRBV18 to TRBJ2-5; D perhaps matches TRBD2 (6 bases). The CDR3 spans 13 residues. The V gene's germline CDR1 is KGHSH and CDR2 LQKENI. Trimming left V 5 bases short and J 5 bases short, with 12 bases between. The CDR3 bases are TGTGCCAGCTCAAGCGGGCGGGCTGAGACCCAGTACTTC. Protein product: CASSSGRAETQYF.

The V and J genes are TRBV1 and TRBJ2-5. TRBV1 is a recognized pseudogene. The CDR3 is 15 residues long. DNA for the CDR3: TGCACCAGCAGCCAAGATGAGGACCTTACAGAGACCCAGTACTTC. Amino acid sequence: CTSSQDEDLTETQYF.

The chain couples TRBV12-3 or TRBV12-4 to TRBJ1-5; D not certain. Deletions cut 2 bases from V and 3 bases from J, with 8 bases between. This CDR3 is 14 amino acids long. The DNA for the CDR3 is TGTGCCAGCAGTTTAAATCAGGCCAATCAGCCCCAGCATTTT. Amino acids: CASSLNQANQPQHF.

This clonotype was counted only a few times. This rearrangement joins TRBV12-3 or TRBV12-4 to TRBJ1-2; D uncertain. CDR3 length: 14 residues. Trimming removed 1 base at V and 2 bases at J, with 8 bases between. The CDR3 region is CASSLGSRNYGYTF. The CDR3 DNA sequence: TGTGCCAGCAGTTTAGGGAGCAGGAACTATGGCTACACCTTC.

The chain links TRBV12-3 or TRBV12-4 to TRBJ2-5; 11 bases are shared with TRBD2. V dropped 7 bases and J dropped 5; count of bases not matched to a gene: 6. The CDR3 has 14 amino acids. The CDR3 region is CASTLAGGWETQYF. The CDR3 DNA sequence: TGTGCCAGCACCTTAGCGGGAGGGTGGGAGACCCAGTACTTC.

This clonotype has just a few counts. Its ends do not fully match the called genes, so a read error is possible. The rearrangement uses TRBV20-1 and TRBJ1-4; D uncertain. Germline V lookup: CDR1 DFQATT, CDR2 SNEGSKA (reference sequence). CDR3 length: 14 amino acids. Here the CDR3 reads CSAGEGSVDEKLFF. The CDR3 DNA reads as TGCAGTGCTGGAGAAGGGTCGGTCGACGAAAAACTGTTTTTT.

This clonotype appeared a single time. The chain carries TRBV27 and TRBJ2-3; 10 bases agree with TRBD2. Germline CDR1 reads MNHEY; CDR2 reads SMNVEV (reference sequence). CDR3 length equals 13 residues. Trimming took 10 bases from V and 4 from J; bases not matched to a gene: 5. CDR3 loop: CATRLAGADTQYF. CDR3 sequence (DNA): TGTGCCACCAGACTAGCGGGCGCAGATACGCAGTATTTT.

The J gene is TRBJ2-3, the V gene TRBV4-1; TRBD1 agrees at 9 bases. Trimming cost V 5 bases and J 6 bases; bases outside gene matches: 9. The CDR3 is 15 residues long. The germline V gene encodes CDR1 MGHRA and CDR2 YSYEKL. The CDR3 sequence is CASSSRGQGGDTQYF. DNA of the CDR3: TGCGCCAGCAGCTCGAGGGGACAGGGTGGGGATACGCAGTATTTT.

The V and J genes are TRBV20-1 and TRBJ2-5; 8 bases agree with TRBD2. Near its end, the DNA agrees better with TRBJ2-7, so the J call may be wrong. The germline gives CDR1 DFQATT, CDR2 SNEGSKA (reference sequence). There are 12 residues in the CDR3. CDR3 region: CSAKPGGAEQYF. Written as DNA, the CDR3 is TGCAGTGCGAAACCCGGGGGGGCCGAGCAGTACTTC.

In its sample, this clonotype was seen many times. The chain carries TRBV25-1 and TRBJ2-1; tentative D call: TRBD1 (5 bases). This CDR3 has 14 amino acids. V lost 2 bases and J 3 bases, leaving 8 bases between the germline ends. Germline values: CDR1 MGHDK, CDR2 SYGVNS. The CDR3 region has the DNA TGTGCCAGCAGTGAACCGACAGACTACAATGAGCAGTTCTTC. Translated: CASSEPTDYNEQFF. Full variable domain (outside the CDR3, taken from reference TRBV25-1 and TRBJ2-1): EADIYQTPRYLVIGTGKKITLECSQTMGHDKMYWYQQDPGMELHLIHYSYGVNSTEKGDLSSESTVSRIRTEHFPLTLESARPSHTSQYLCASSEPTDYNEQFFGPGTRLTVL.

This clonotype was counted a few times. The rearrangement links TRBV7-2 to TRBJ2-4; tentative D call: TRBD2 (7 bases). Germline V CDR1 and CDR2: SGHTA, FQGNSA. V was clipped by 6 bases and J by 4 bases, with 10 bases between them. This CDR3 spans 13 amino acids. CDR3 in amino acids: CASRGGPKNIQYF. Written as DNA, the CDR3 is TGTGCCAGCAGGGGGGGGCCAAAAAACATTCAGTACTTC.

This clonotype was observed a single time. This chain uses TRBV21-1 with TRBJ2-7. TRBV21-1 is a pseudogene locus. The CDR3 totals 15 residues. The CDR3: CASSKSAGGFYEQYF. CDR3 coding DNA: TGTGCCAGCAGCAAAAGCGCAGGGGGCTTCTACGAGCAGTACTTC.

The chain uses TRBV18 and TRBJ1-5; perhaps TRBD1 as D (6 bases). Germline values: CDR1 KGHSH, CDR2 LQKENI. The germline V and J ends were trimmed by 2 bases and 2 bases, with 16 bases remaining between them. The CDR3 runs to 17 residues. DNA for the CDR3: TGTGCCAGCTCACCAACCCCCCCGGGGGGGCGCAATCAGCCCCAGCATTTT. Its protein product is CASSPTPPGGRNQPQHF.